The 18 T cell receptor beta chains presented below share a single source sample, sequenced in a study of shared clonotypes between healthy human individuals. Only in-frame clones appear in the TCRdb table, and some are missing; sequencing was by immunoSEQ multiplex PCR. The sample shows more than 2,000,000 clones, over 85% of them seen only once. Input material: naive CD4+ T cells from PBMCs. Subset defined: CD45RA+ positively selected. These receptors were taken from a young man in good health. Some clones in this sample may be carry-over from other donors' samples.

This clone was seen once. The V call is TRBV6-5, the J call TRBJ2-7, with a possible D match to TRBD1 (5 bases). This CDR3 region has 13 residues. From germline, CDR1 is MNHEY and CDR2 SVGAGI. The V end was cut by 8 bases, the J end by 2 bases, with 13 bases between. In DNA form, the CDR3 reads TGTGCCAGCTGCCTGACAGAAACCTACGAGCAGTACTTC. Translation: CASCLTETYEQYF.

The chain is built from TRBV19 and TRBJ2-3, with TRBD2 matching over 9 bases. Germline CDR1 reads LNHDA; CDR2 reads SQIVND (reference sequence). The length of the CDR3 is 13 residues. The CDR3 protein is CPLAGPITDTQYF. The CDR3, as DNA: TGTCCCCTAGCGGGACCGATCACAGATACGCAGTATTTT.

This chain links TRBV5-1 with TRBJ2-3, with D possibly matching TRBD2 (7 bases). Germline assignment: CDR1 SGHRS and CDR2 YFSETQ. V gave up 4 bases and J gave up 0 bases, with 15 bases separating them. CDR3 length equals 16 residues. CDR3 DNA: TGCGCCAGCAGCGTCGTCGGGGGGCTAAGCACAGATACGCAGTATTTT. Amino acids: CASSVVGGLSTDTQYF.

The rearrangement joins TRBV5-5 to TRBJ2-7; the D gene is possibly TRBD1 (5 bases). From germline, CDR1 is SGHKS and CDR2 YYEKEE (reference sequence). Trimming removed 4 bases at V and 4 bases at J, with 12 bases between. The CDR3 runs to 13 residues. CDR3 in amino acids: CASSARRGYEQYF. The CDR3 region has the DNA TGTGCCAGCAGCGCACGAAGGGGTTACGAGCAGTACTTC.

The chain combines TRBV18 with TRBJ1-3; D ambiguous. The CDR3 is made up of 15 amino acids. Germline CDR1 and CDR2: KGHSH and LQKENI. V gave up 3 bases and J gave up 0 bases, with 9 bases separating them. The CDR3 DNA follows: TGTGCCAGCTCACCCAACTTAGACTCTGGAAACACCATATATTTT. It yields the protein CASSPNLDSGNTIYF.

The chain uses TRBV9 and TRBJ2-7; TRBD1 matches 9 bases. The CDR3 has 14 amino acids. V lost 3 bases, J lost 5 bases, and 6 bases stayed unmatched. Germline V lookup: CDR1 SGDLS, CDR2 YYNGEE. The CDR3 DNA sequence: TGTGCCAGCAGCGGGAGGGACAGGGCCCACGAGCAGTACTTC. Protein: CASSGRDRAHEQYF. Filled out from reference TRBV9 and TRBJ2-7, the complete variable domain reads DSGVTQTPKHLITATGQRVTLRCSPRSGDLSVYWYQQSLDQGLQFLIQYYNGEERAKGNILERFSAQQFPDLHSELNLSSLELGDSALYFCASSGRDRAHEQYFGPGTRLTVT.

The V and J genes are TRBV28 and TRBJ1-2; 7 nucleotides match TRBD1. The V segment lost 2 bases and the J segment 7 bases; nucleotides outside the gene matches: 7. The germline V gene encodes CDR1 MDHEN and CDR2 SYDVKM. This CDR3 is 14 amino acids long. The CDR3, as DNA: TGTGCCAGCAGTTTAGCACAGGGGTATGGTGGCTACACCTTC. Amino acids: CASSLAQGYGGYTF.

The rearrangement uses TRBV5-1 and TRBJ1-1, with TRBD1 identical over 7 bases. CDR3 length: 17 amino acids. Germline V CDR1 and CDR2: SGHRS, YFSETQ. V trimming: 1 base; J trimming: 0 bases; junction bases outside the gene matches: 9. CDR3 region: CASSLRQGSHMNTEAFF. The CDR3 nucleotides are TGCGCCAGCAGCTTGCGACAGGGTTCCCATATGAACACTGAAGCTTTCTTT.

The DNA of the CDR3 is TGTGCCAGCAGCCCGGGGGCTAGCACAGATACGCAGTATTTT. It yields the protein CASSPGASTDTQYF. This rearrangement joins TRBV7-8 to TRBJ2-3; the D call may be TRBD1 or TRBD2 (6 bases each). This CDR3 contains 14 residues. The V end lost 5 bases, the J end lost 0 bases, and 9 bases lay between the germline ends. CDR1 and CDR2 (germline): SGHVS, FQNEAQ. Drawing the rest from reference TRBV7-8 and TRBJ2-3, the complete variable domain is GAGVSQSPRYKVAKRGQDVALRCDPISGHVSLFWYQQALGQGPEFLTYFQNEAQLDKSGLPSDRFFAERPEGSVSTLKIQRTQQEDSAVYLCASSPGASTDTQYFGPGTRLTVL.

The chain combines TRBV7-2 with TRBJ2-7; 7 nucleotides match TRBD2. Germline V gene data show CDR1 as SGHTA and CDR2 as FQGNSA. The CDR3 consists of 15 residues. V shed 1 base and J 0 bases; nucleotides not matched to a gene: 3. The CDR3 DNA is TGTGCCAGCAGCTTAGGGCGGGGGATCTCCTACGAGCAGTACTTC. Encoded protein: CASSLGRGISYEQYF.

This chain links TRBV7-2 with TRBJ1-1; D remains unclear. The CDR3 contains 14 residues. Germline-derived CDR1 and CDR2 are SGHTA and FQGNSA. V dropped 0 bases and J dropped 0 bases, with 5 bases sitting between them. The CDR3 bases are TGTGCCAGCAGCTTAGCCATGATGAACACTGAAGCTTTCTTT. Translation: CASSLAMMNTEAFF.

This clone was counted only a few times. The chain recombines TRBV27 with TRBJ1-1; TRBD1 agrees at 7 bases. In germline, CDR1 is MNHEY, CDR2 SMNVEV (reference sequence). CDR3 length equals 13 residues. V shed 5 bases and J 5 bases; nucleotides not matched to a gene: 5. CDR3: CASSPTGRTEAFF. Here the CDR3 DNA reads TGTGCCAGCAGTCCGACAGGGAGGACTGAAGCTTTCTTT.

The chain has TRBV30 and TRBJ2-5; 7 bases are a match to TRBD1. The germline gives CDR1 GTSNPN, CDR2 SVGIG (reference sequence). This CDR3 has 12 residues. Unmatched junction bases numbered 0, after V lost 5 bases and J lost 0 bases. This CDR3 reads CAWQGDQETQYF. The DNA of the CDR3 is TGTGCCTGGCAGGGGGACCAAGAGACCCAGTACTTC. Full variable domain (remainder filled in from reference TRBV30 and TRBJ2-5): SQTIHQWPATLVQPVGSPLSLECTVEGTSNPNLYWYRQAAGRGLQLLFYSVGIGQISSEVPQNLSASRPQDRQFILSSKKLLLSDSGFYLCAWQGDQETQYFGPGTRLLVL.

The chain uses TRBV28 and TRBJ2-2; 9 nucleotides line up with TRBD1. This CDR3 has 19 amino acids. V lost 5 bases to trimming and J lost 5 bases; unmatched junction nucleotides: 18. Per the germline V gene, CDR1 is MDHEN and CDR2 is SYDVKM. The CDR3 coding sequence is TGTGCCAGCAGTATCCGGGACAGGGTGGTTCATTTTAGGACCGGGGAGCTGTTTTTT. It codes for CASSIRDRVVHFRTGELFF.

This clone has only a few counts. The chain couples TRBV28 to TRBJ1-1; 7 bases align to TRBD1. Germline V CDR1 and CDR2: MDHEN, SYDVKM. The CDR3 extends over 15 amino acids. With 4 bases clipped from V and 1 base from J, the junction kept 6 bases outside the gene matches. CDR3 sequence: CASSSTGDSNTEAFF. The CDR3 nucleotides read TGTGCCAGCAGTTCCACAGGGGATTCGAACACTGAAGCTTTCTTT.

This clone was counted a single time. The J gene is TRBJ2-7, the V gene TRBV7-3, with D tentatively TRBD1 or TRBD2 (5 bases each). Trimming pared 5 bases from V and 3 bases from J, leaving 11 bases between. CDR1 SGHTA and CDR2 FQGTGA come from the germline V gene. CDR3 length: 13 amino acids. For the CDR3, the DNA is TGTGCCAGCAGCCAGGGACGGCACTACGAGCAGTACTTC. As protein: CASSQGRHYEQYF.

Concerning this clone itself: The same CDR3 also results from other DNA sequences found in this sample. In nucleotides, the CDR3 is TGTGCCAGCTCACCGGGCAGGAGCAATCAGCCCCAGCATTTT. Its translation is CASSPGRSNQPQHF. The chain uses TRBV18 and TRBJ1-5, with D unresolved. CDR1 is KGHSH and CDR2 is LQKENI in the germline V gene. The germline V and J ends were trimmed by 3 bases and 1 base, with 7 bases remaining between them. The CDR3 covers 14 residues.

Concerning this clone: In the same sample, other DNA sequences code for this CDR3. The gene calls are TRBV9 and TRBJ2-5; TRBD1 or TRBD2 may be the D gene (5 bases each). CDR1 is SGDLS, CDR2 YYNGEE, per germline. The V gene lost 3 bases and the J gene lost 1 base, with 10 bases spanning the gap. This CDR3 comprises 14 residues. This CDR3 reads CASSAGPLQETQYF. As DNA, the CDR3 is TGTGCCAGCAGCGCGGGACCACTCCAAGAGACCCAGTACTTC.